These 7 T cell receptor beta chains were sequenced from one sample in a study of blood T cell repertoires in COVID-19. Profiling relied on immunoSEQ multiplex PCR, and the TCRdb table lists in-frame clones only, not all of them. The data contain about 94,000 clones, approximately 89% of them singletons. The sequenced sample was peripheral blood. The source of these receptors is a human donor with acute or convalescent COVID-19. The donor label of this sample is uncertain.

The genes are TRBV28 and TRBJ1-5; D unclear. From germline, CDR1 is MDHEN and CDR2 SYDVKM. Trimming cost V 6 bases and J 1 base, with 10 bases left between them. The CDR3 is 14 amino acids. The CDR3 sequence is CASRLAGSNQPQHF. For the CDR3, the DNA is TGTGCCAGCAGATTGGCAGGAAGCAATCAGCCCCAGCATTTT.

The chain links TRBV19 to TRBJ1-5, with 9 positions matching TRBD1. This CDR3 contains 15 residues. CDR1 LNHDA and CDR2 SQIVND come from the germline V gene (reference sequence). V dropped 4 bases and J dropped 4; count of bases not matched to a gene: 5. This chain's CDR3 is CASSTTGQGNQPQHF. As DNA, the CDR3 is TGTGCCAGTAGTACCACGGGACAGGGAAATCAGCCCCAGCATTTT. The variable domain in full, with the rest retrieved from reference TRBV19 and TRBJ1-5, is DGGITQSPKYLFRKEGQNVTLSCEQNLNHDAMYWYRQDPGQGLRLIYYSQIVNDFQKGDIAEGYSVSREKKESFPLTVTSAQKNPTAFYLCASSTTGQGNQPQHFGDGTRLSIL.

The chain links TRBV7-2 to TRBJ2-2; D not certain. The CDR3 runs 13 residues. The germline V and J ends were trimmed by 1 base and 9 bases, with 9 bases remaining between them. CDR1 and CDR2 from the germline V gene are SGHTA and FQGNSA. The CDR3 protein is CASSLVRSRELFF. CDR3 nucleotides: TGTGCCAGCAGCTTAGTACGGTCCAGGGAGCTGTTTTTT.

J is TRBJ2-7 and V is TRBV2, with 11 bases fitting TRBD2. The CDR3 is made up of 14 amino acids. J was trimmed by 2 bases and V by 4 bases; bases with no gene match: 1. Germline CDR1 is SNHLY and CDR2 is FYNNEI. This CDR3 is CASSGGLAAYEQYF. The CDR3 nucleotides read TGTGCCAGCAGTGGGGGACTAGCGGCCTACGAGCAGTACTTC.

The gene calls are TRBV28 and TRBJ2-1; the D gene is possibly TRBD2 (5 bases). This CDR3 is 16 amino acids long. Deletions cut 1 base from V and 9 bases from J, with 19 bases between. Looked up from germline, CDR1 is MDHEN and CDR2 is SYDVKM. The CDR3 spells CASSLSNWGGEIEQFF. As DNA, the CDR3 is TGTGCCAGCAGTTTATCCAACTGGGGTGGGGAGATTGAGCAGTTCTTC.

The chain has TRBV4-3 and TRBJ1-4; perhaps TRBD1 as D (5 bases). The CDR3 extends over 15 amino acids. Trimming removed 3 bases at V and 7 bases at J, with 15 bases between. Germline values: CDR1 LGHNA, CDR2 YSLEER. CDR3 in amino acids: CASSQAPGHTEKLFF. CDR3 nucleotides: TGCGCCAGCAGCCAGGCCCCCGGACATACTGAAAAACTGTTTTTT.

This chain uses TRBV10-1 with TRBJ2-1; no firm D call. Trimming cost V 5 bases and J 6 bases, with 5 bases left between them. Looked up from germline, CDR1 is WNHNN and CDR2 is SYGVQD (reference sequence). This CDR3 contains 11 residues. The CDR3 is CASSPGNEQFF. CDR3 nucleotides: TGCGCCAGCAGTCCGGGCAATGAGCAGTTCTTC.